One sample yielded the 22 T cell receptor beta chains listed below, sequenced in a study of cytomegalovirus exposure and HLA in healthy donors. In the PCR, 60 Vbeta and 13 Jbeta primers were used. Repertoires were generated with immunoSEQ multiplex PCR, while TCRdb's copy carries only in-frame clones and drops some. The data show about 120,000 clones, with 80% seen just once and approximately 10% held by the top ten. The sequenced material came from PBMCs. All receptors derive from a man aged 25 to 40 in good health and CMV-seropositive.

V and J are TRBV13 and TRBJ2-1; D is perhaps TRBD1 (7 bases). The CDR3 contains 15 residues. Germline V gene data show CDR1 as PRHDT and CDR2 as FYEKMQ (reference sequence). The V and J ends lost 3 bases and 0 bases respectively, with 9 bases between them. The CDR3 bases are TGTGCCAGCAGCTTCCAGGGGGGCTCCTACAATGAGCAGTTCTTC. Protein sequence: CASSFQGGSYNEQFF.

This clone was picked up one time. The V and J genes are TRBV7-8 and TRBJ1-1; weak D call: TRBD1 (6 bases). V lost 1 base and J 2 bases, leaving 14 bases between the germline ends. Germline V lookup: CDR1 SGHVS, CDR2 FQNEAQ. The length of the CDR3 is 16 residues. This CDR3 is CASSLGAGAPNTEAFF. The CDR3 nucleotides are TGTGCCAGCAGCTTAGGGGCGGGGGCCCCTAACACTGAAGCTTTCTTT.

The chain combines TRBV11-3 with TRBJ1-3; TRBD1 is a possible D gene (6 bases). Deletions cut 5 bases from V and 8 bases from J, with 22 bases between. In germline, CDR1 is SGHNT, CDR2 YENEEA. The CDR3 length is 16 residues. CDR3 nucleotides: TGTGCCAGCAGCATAGCCGGCAGGGGCCAACTGGACACCATATATTTT. Amino acids: CASSIAGRGQLDTIYF.

The chain is built from TRBV7-8 and TRBJ1-5, with no clear D. Trimming shortened V by 2 bases and J by 7 bases, and 21 bases separated the two germline ends. The CDR3 has 17 amino acids. CDR1 and CDR2 from the germline V gene are SGHVS and FQNEAQ. The CDR3 loop reads CASSLRRSYPTTQPQHF. The CDR3 nucleotides are TGTGCCAGCAGCTTAAGACGGAGCTACCCCACAACACAGCCCCAGCATTTT.

The genes are TRBV5-1 and TRBJ2-3; 9 bases align to TRBD1. The CDR3 is 12 residues long. Trimming at V came to 0 bases and at J to 15 bases, leaving 5 bases not matched to a gene. Germline values: CDR1 SGHRS, CDR2 YFSETQ. This CDR3 reads CASSLVTGGLYF. The CDR3 DNA reads as TGCGCCAGCAGCTTGGTGACAGGGGGTCTTTATTTT.

J is TRBJ1-6 and V is TRBV15; no firm D call. V lost 1 base and J 10 bases, leaving 8 bases between the germline ends. Per germline, CDR1 LNHNV and CDR2 YYDKDF (reference sequence). The CDR3 is 13 residues long. The chain's CDR3 is CATSRVQTSPLHF. CDR3 DNA: TGTGCCACCAGCAGAGTACAGACCTCACCCCTCCACTTT.

The chain couples TRBV4-2 to TRBJ2-2; TRBD2 is a possible D gene (6 bases). The CDR3 totals 17 residues. The germline gives CDR1 LGHNA, CDR2 YNFKEQ. The V end was cut by 0 bases, the J end by 1 base, with 12 bases between. For the CDR3, the DNA is TGTGCCAGCAGCCAAGAGGAGGGGAAGATGAACACCGGGGAGCTGTTTTTT. Translated, it gives CASSQEEGKMNTGELFF.

This chain links TRBV7-2 with TRBJ1-4; 7 bases are shared with TRBD1. With V trimmed by 6 bases and J by 3 bases, 7 bases remained unmatched. The length of the CDR3 is 15 residues. The germline CDR1 and CDR2 sequences are SGHTA and FQGNSA. The CDR3: CASSQQGFSNEKLFF. The CDR3 DNA sequence: TGTGCCAGCAGTCAACAGGGGTTCTCTAATGAAAAACTGTTTTTT.

The chain has TRBV7-3 and TRBJ1-1; maybe TRBD1 (6 bases). Germline values: CDR1 SGHTA, CDR2 FQGTGA. The V end lost 3 bases, the J end lost 4 bases, and 12 bases lay between the germline ends. The CDR3 loop spans 14 amino acids. The CDR3 DNA reads as TGTGCCAGCAGCTTGGGGGCGGGGGGCACTGAAGCTTTCTTT. Protein sequence: CASSLGAGGTEAFF.

This rearrangement joins TRBV7-2 to TRBJ1-5; D is perhaps TRBD1 (6 bases). The CDR3 length is 14 residues. Trimming removed 5 bases from V and 2 bases from J, with 10 bases in between. Germline loops: CDR1 SGHTA, CDR2 FQGNSA. CDR3 bases: TGTGCCAGCAGCCAAAGACAGGGCAATCAGCCCCAGCATTTT. The encoded protein is CASSQRQGNQPQHF.

The chain is built from TRBV7-9 and TRBJ1-6; D unclear. The germline V and J ends were trimmed by 1 base and 9 bases, with 7 bases remaining between them. The CDR3 totals 13 residues. Germline CDR1 reads SEHNR; CDR2 reads FQNEAQ (reference sequence). The CDR3 here is CASSLDGGSPLHF. CDR3 sequence (DNA): TGTGCCAGCAGCTTAGATGGAGGTTCACCCCTCCACTTT.

The chain couples TRBV19 to TRBJ2-7, with D maybe TRBD2 (6 bases). The CDR3 is 14 residues long. V lost 4 bases to trimming and J lost 1 base, with 11 bases between them. Germline V lookup: CDR1 LNHDA, CDR2 SQIVND (reference sequence). The CDR3 bases are TGTGCCAGTAGTACCCACGGAGGGTCCTACGAGCAGTACTTC. This codes for CASSTHGGSYEQYF.

This clone was detected once. The V call is TRBV7-9, the J call TRBJ1-1, with TRBD1 matching 9 bases. Germline loops: CDR1 SEHNR, CDR2 FQNEAQ (reference sequence). Germline trimming cut 4 bases from V and 5 bases from J; bases unmatched to any gene: 8. The CDR3 is 15 residues long. In DNA form, the CDR3 reads TGTGCCAGCAGCTCCCGCCGGACAGGGGCGACTGAAGCTTTCTTT. It translates to CASSSRRTGATEAFF.

The gene calls are TRBV5-1 and TRBJ2-5; 8 bases fit TRBD2. Germline V gene lookup returns CDR1 SGHRS and CDR2 YFSETQ. V was pared by 6 bases and J by 4 bases, with 5 bases of the junction left unmatched. CDR3 length: 13 residues. For the CDR3, the DNA is TGCGCCAGCAAGCGGGGGCCCAGAGAGACCCAGTACTTC. This translates into CASKRGPRETQYF.

This chain links TRBV19 with TRBJ2-1; 10 nucleotides agree with TRBD2. Germline V gene data show CDR1 as LNHDA and CDR2 as SQIVND (reference sequence). This CDR3 has 15 residues. V dropped 6 bases and J dropped 5; count of bases not matched to a gene: 7. The CDR3 coding sequence is TGTGCCAGTAGCCAAACTAGCGGGGTCCACAATGAGCAGTTCTTC. Encoded protein: CASSQTSGVHNEQFF.

J is TRBJ1-5 and V is TRBV5-5; 7 nucleotides align to TRBD1. This CDR3 is 15 amino acids long. The germline V gene has CDR1 SGHKS and CDR2 YYEKEE (reference sequence). V lost 1 base, J lost 3 bases, and 4 bases stayed unmatched. This chain's CDR3 is CASSLTGTVNQPQHF. CDR3 bases: TGTGCCAGCAGCTTGACAGGGACAGTCAATCAGCCCCAGCATTTT.

This sequence joins TRBV2 and TRBJ2-7; D is uncertain. Trimming stripped 8 bases from V and 0 bases from J, with 8 bases between. This CDR3 has 12 amino acids. CDR1 and CDR2 (germline): SNHLY, FYNNEI. CDR3 coding DNA: TGTGCCAGCTTACGGTCCTCCTACGAGCAGTACTTC. Its protein is CASLRSSYEQYF.

V usage is TRBV5-1 and J usage is TRBJ1-1, with 8 bases matching TRBD1. Germline V lookup: CDR1 SGHRS, CDR2 YFSETQ. The length of the CDR3 is 15 residues. The ends lost 2 bases at V and 3 bases at J; junction bases unmatched: 6. As DNA, the CDR3 is TGCGCCAGCAGCTTAGGGGCGGGACAGGACACTGAAGCTTTCTTT. Amino acid sequence: CASSLGAGQDTEAFF.

The J gene is TRBJ2-3, the V gene TRBV6-6; the D gene is possibly TRBD2 (5 bases). V was shortened by 11 bases and J by 5 bases, with 20 bases between the two germline ends. The germline gives CDR1 MNHNY, CDR2 SVGAGI (reference sequence). The CDR3 length is 14 residues. CDR3 nucleotides: TGTGCCCCAAGGATCCGGGGAGTAGGAGATACGCAGTATTTT. The encoded protein is CAPRIRGVGDTQYF.

J is TRBJ2-7 and V is TRBV6-1; 9 bases match TRBD1. Germline V gene lookup returns CDR1 MNHNS and CDR2 SASEGT. The CDR3 contains 14 residues. The junction had 11 bases not matched to a gene; V was cut back by 10 bases and J by 4 bases. CDR3 nucleotide sequence: TGTGCCACCACACGTACAGGGGGCGGATACGAGCAGTACTTC. Translation: CATTRTGGGYEQYF.

This chain joins TRBV7-6 and TRBJ1-1; TRBD1 is a possible D gene (6 bases). Per germline, CDR1 SGHVS and CDR2 FNYEAQ. The CDR3 consists of 15 residues. The ends were cut back, 5 bases at V and 0 bases at J, with 13 bases in the middle. CDR3 residues: CASSGQNDMNTEAFF. In DNA form, the CDR3 reads TGTGCCAGCAGCGGACAGAATGACATGAACACTGAAGCTTTCTTT.

The V call is TRBV6-4, the J call TRBJ2-2; no clear D. This CDR3 is 17 amino acids long. Per the germline V gene, CDR1 is MRHNA and CDR2 is SNTAGT. Trimming removed 5 bases from V and 1 base from J, with 17 bases in between. CDR3 sequence: CASSLPLSSLNTGELFF. DNA of the CDR3: TGTGCCAGCAGTCTCCCCCTTAGCAGCTTGAACACCGGGGAGCTGTTTTTT.